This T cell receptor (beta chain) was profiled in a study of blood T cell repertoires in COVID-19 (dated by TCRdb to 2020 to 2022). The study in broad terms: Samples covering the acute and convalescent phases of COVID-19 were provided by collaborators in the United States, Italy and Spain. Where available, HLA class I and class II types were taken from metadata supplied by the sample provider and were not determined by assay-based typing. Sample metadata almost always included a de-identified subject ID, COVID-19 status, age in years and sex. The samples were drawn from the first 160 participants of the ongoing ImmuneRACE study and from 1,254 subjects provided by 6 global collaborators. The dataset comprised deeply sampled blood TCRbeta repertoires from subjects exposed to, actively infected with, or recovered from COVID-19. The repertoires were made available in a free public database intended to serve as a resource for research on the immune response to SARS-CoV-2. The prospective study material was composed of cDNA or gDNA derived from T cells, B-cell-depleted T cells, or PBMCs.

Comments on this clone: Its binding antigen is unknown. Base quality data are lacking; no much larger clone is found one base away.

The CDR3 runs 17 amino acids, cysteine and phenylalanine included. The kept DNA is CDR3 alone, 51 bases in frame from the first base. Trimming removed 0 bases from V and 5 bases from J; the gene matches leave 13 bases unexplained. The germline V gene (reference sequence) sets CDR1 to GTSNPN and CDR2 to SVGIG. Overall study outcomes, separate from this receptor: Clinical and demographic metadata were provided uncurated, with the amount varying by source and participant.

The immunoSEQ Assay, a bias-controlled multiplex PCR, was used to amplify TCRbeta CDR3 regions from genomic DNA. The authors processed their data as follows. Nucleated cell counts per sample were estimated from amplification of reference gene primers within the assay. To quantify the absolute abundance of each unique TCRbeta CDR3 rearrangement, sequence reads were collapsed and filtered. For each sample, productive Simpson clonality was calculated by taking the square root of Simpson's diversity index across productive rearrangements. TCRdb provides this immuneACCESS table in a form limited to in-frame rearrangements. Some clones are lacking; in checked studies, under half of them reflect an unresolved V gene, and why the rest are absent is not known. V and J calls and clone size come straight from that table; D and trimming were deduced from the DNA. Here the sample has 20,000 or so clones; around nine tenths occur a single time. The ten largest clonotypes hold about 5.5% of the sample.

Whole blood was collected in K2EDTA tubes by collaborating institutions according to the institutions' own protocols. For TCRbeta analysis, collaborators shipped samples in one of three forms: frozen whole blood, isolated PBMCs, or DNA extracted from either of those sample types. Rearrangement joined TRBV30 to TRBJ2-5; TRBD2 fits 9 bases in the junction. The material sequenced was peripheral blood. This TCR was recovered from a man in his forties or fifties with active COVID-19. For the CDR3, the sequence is CAWSVPSGTPAVETQYF. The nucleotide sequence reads TGTGCCTGGAGTGTACCTAGCGGGACCCCGGCGGTGGAGACCCAGTACTTC. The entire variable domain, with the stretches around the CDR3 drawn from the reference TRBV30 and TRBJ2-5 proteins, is SQTIHQWPATLVQPVGSPLSLECTVEGTSNPNLYWYRQAAGRGLQLLFYSVGIGQISSEVPQNLSASRPQDRQFILSSKKLLLSDSGFYLCAWSVPSGTPAVETQYFGPGTRLLVL.